A single sample is the source of the 26 T cell receptor beta chains below, sequenced in a study of technical replicates of blood from a handful of donors. The data were produced by immunoSEQ multiplex PCR, yet TCRdb's version contains in-frame clones alone and is incomplete. The sample has 70,000 to 75,000 clones, 95% seen once. The sequencing sample was made of T cells isolated from PBMCs. The receptors come from a human donor in good health.

The genes are TRBV7-9 and TRBJ2-7, with D possibly being TRBD2 (6 bases). With 1 base removed from V and 7 bases from J, the gap between germline ends came to 20 bases. The germline gives CDR1 SEHNR, CDR2 FQNEAQ (reference sequence). The length of the CDR3 is 16 residues. CDR3: CASSLGVAEPTVEQYF. CDR3 nucleotides: TGTGCCAGCAGCTTAGGGGTAGCGGAGCCTACGGTGGAGCAGTACTTC.

This clone has only a few counts. V and J are TRBV6-1 and TRBJ2-7, with TRBD1 identical over 7 bases. CDR1 is MNHNS and CDR2 is SASEGT in the germline V gene. Germline trimming cut 4 bases from V and 5 bases from J; bases unmatched to any gene: 17. The CDR3 is 17 residues long. Written as DNA, the CDR3 is TGTGCCAGCAGTGGCTGGGGGCCACTTGACAGGGTACACGAGCAGTACTTC. It codes for CASSGWGPLDRVHEQYF.

The chain carries TRBV7-9 and TRBJ2-1; 11 bases are shared with TRBD2. Unmatched junction bases numbered 12, after V lost 3 bases and J lost 5 bases. The CDR3 length is 18 residues. CDR1 and CDR2 from the germline V gene are SEHNR and FQNEAQ (reference sequence). CDR3 residues: CASSFPGGGLAANNEQFF. The CDR3 DNA reads as TGTGCCAGCAGCTTTCCGGGGGGGGGACTAGCGGCAAACAATGAGCAGTTCTTC.

The chain recombines TRBV27 with TRBJ2-5, with D possibly being TRBD1 (5 bases). Trimming left V 2 bases short and J 5 bases short, with 12 bases between. CDR3 length: 14 residues. CDR1 is MNHEY, CDR2 SMNVEV, per germline (reference sequence). The CDR3 DNA sequence: TGTGCCAGCAGTTTACTGGGGCTTTCGGAGACCCAGTACTTC. Amino acid sequence: CASSLLGLSETQYF.

This clone appeared once. The V call is TRBV5-1, the J call TRBJ2-3; 9 bases are a match to TRBD1. This CDR3 spans 14 amino acids. Germline V gene data show CDR1 as SGHRS and CDR2 as YFSETQ. V was pared by 5 bases and J by 4 bases, with 5 bases of the junction left unmatched. CDR3 in DNA: TGCGCCAGCAGGGGGGGACAGGGTCCAGATACGCAGTATTTT. It yields the protein CASRGGQGPDTQYF.

The rearrangement uses TRBV6-1 and TRBJ1-2; D not certain. Germline V CDR1 and CDR2: MNHNS, SASEGT. This CDR3 contains 13 residues. V was shortened by 6 bases and J by 6 bases, with 14 bases between the two germline ends. CDR3 sequence: CASSLTRGHGYTF. The CDR3 DNA follows: TGTGCCAGCAGCCTCACGAGAGGCCATGGCTACACCTTC.

In DNA form, the CDR3 reads TGTGCCAGCAGTCCCGGGACAGGGATGAACGAGCAGTACTTC. Amino acids: CASSPGTGMNEQYF. The chain employs TRBV25-1 and TRBJ2-7; 9 bases align to TRBD1. The V and J ends lost 5 bases and 5 bases, in that order; junction bases with no gene match: 7. The CDR3 loop spans 14 amino acids. The germline V gene encodes CDR1 MGHDK and CDR2 SYGVNS.

CDR3 nucleotides: TGTGCCAGCAGTTCCAGGACAGGCGGGTATGGCTACACCTTC. Translation gives CASSSRTGGYGYTF. The chain links TRBV27 to TRBJ1-2, with TRBD1 matching 7 bases. The V segment lost 4 bases and the J segment 5 bases; nucleotides outside the gene matches: 7. Germline CDR1 and CDR2: MNHEY and SMNVEV (reference sequence). This CDR3 contains 14 residues.

The chain links TRBV15 to TRBJ2-3; D may be TRBD1 (6 bases). Trimming pared 4 bases from V and 0 bases from J, leaving 14 bases between. The CDR3 spans 16 residues. The germline gives CDR1 LNHNV, CDR2 YYDKDF (reference sequence). The CDR3 DNA reads as TGTGCCACCAGCAATCTGGGGGCAAGGAGCACAGATACGCAGTATTTT. Translation gives CATSNLGARSTDTQYF.

The chain carries TRBV6-5 and TRBJ2-5; weak D call: TRBD2 (5 bases). The CDR3 consists of 13 residues. CDR1 is MNHEY and CDR2 is SVGAGI in the germline V gene. Trimming removed 0 bases from V and 6 bases from J, with 8 bases in between. CDR3 DNA: TGTGCCAGCAGTTACTCGACCGGGAAGACCCAGTACTTC. It translates to CASSYSTGKTQYF.

The V gene is TRBV27, the J gene TRBJ1-5; D not resolved. The CDR3 totals 14 residues. Trimming took 6 bases from V and 11 from J, leaving 20 bases between them. Germline CDR1 reads MNHEY; CDR2 reads SMNVEV (reference sequence). The CDR3 DNA is TGTGCCAGCAGGGACTGGACTGGGGAGGGCGCCCAGCATTTT. Translation gives CASRDWTGEGAQHF.

This chain uses TRBV30 with TRBJ2-1; no clear D. With 0 bases removed from V and 8 bases from J, the gap between germline ends came to 5 bases. CDR3 length: 11 residues. The germline V gene has CDR1 GTSNPN and CDR2 SVGIG (reference sequence). CDR3 sequence reads: CAWSVAYEQFF. The CDR3 DNA reads TGTGCCTGGAGTGTGGCCTATGAGCAGTTCTTC.

This chain connects TRBV28 to TRBJ1-2; 8 nucleotides align to TRBD1. Per germline, CDR1 MDHEN and CDR2 SYDVKM. The CDR3 has 13 residues. The J segment lost 8 bases and the V segment lost 6 bases, leaving 8 bases of the junction unmatched. Written as DNA, the CDR3 is TGTGCCAGCAGCTGGCAGGGGGCGGGCGGCTACACCTTC. This sequence encodes CASSWQGAGGYTF.

CDR3 nucleotide sequence: TGTGCCAGCAGCGTCAGCGGGAGCCAGAACACCGGGGAGCTGTTTTTT. Its protein is CASSVSGSQNTGELFF. The chain uses TRBV7-2 and TRBJ2-2; 8 nucleotides match TRBD2. Germline V gene lookup returns CDR1 SGHTA and CDR2 FQGNSA. Trimming removed 5 bases from V and 1 base from J; junction bases left unmatched: 6. The CDR3 totals 16 residues.

The V call is TRBV6-5, the J call TRBJ2-3; D is unresolved. The CDR3 is made up of 14 amino acids. CDR1 and CDR2 (germline): MNHEY, SVGAGI. Trimming cost V 6 bases and J 3 bases, with 13 bases left between them. The CDR3 loop reads CASSSPAATDTQYF. CDR3 bases: TGTGCCAGCAGCTCCCCGGCGGCGACAGATACGCAGTATTTT.

This chain links TRBV7-8 with TRBJ1-3; D is undetermined. The CDR3 has 15 amino acids. Germline V gene sequence: CDR1 SGHVS, CDR2 FQNEAQ. The V end was cut by 1 base, the J end by 3 bases, with 10 bases between. The CDR3 here is CASSLDRSVGNTIYF. The CDR3, as DNA: TGTGCCAGCAGCTTAGACCGGTCCGTTGGAAACACCATATATTTT.

The genes are TRBV6-4 and TRBJ1-2; unclear D gene. The ends were cut back, 8 bases at V and 4 bases at J, with 11 bases in the middle. Germline CDR1 MRHNA, CDR2 SNTAGT. CDR3 size: 12 residues. The chain's CDR3 is CASGEGTYGYTF. The CDR3 region has the DNA TGTGCCAGCGGAGAAGGTACCTATGGCTACACCTTC.

A single count supports this clone. V gene TRBV6-6 combines with J gene TRBJ2-7, with 9 bases matching TRBD2. Germline CDR1 reads MNHNY; CDR2 reads SVGAGI (reference sequence). The length of the CDR3 is 15 residues. V lost 8 bases, J lost 5 bases, and 13 bases stayed unmatched. The CDR3 DNA sequence: TGTGCCAGCGGTGGGCTAGCGGGAACCGCCCACGAGCAGTACTTC. Translating it yields CASGGLAGTAHEQYF.

V is TRBV4-1 and J is TRBJ1-2; no reliable D call. CDR1 and CDR2 (germline): MGHRA, YSYEKL. Trimming shortened V by 4 bases and J by 0 bases, and 12 bases separated the two germline ends. There are 15 residues in the CDR3. CDR3 nucleotides: TGCGCCAGCAGCCCATCGGAGTCCTCTAACTATGGCTACACCTTC. It encodes CASSPSESSNYGYTF.

The chain links TRBV27 to TRBJ1-5, with D uncertain. CDR3 length: 13 amino acids. The ends were cut back, 0 bases at V and 7 bases at J, with 7 bases in the middle. The germline gives CDR1 MNHEY, CDR2 SMNVEV (reference sequence). This CDR3 reads CASSLSGGQPQHF. The CDR3 nucleotides read TGTGCCAGCAGTTTATCGGGAGGGCAGCCCCAGCATTTT.

V is TRBV19 and J is TRBJ2-7; D gene uncertain. Trimming took 5 bases from V and 2 from J, leaving 13 bases between them. Per germline, CDR1 LNHDA and CDR2 SQIVND (reference sequence). The CDR3 consists of 14 residues. CDR3 in amino acids: CASSPLLRPYEQYF. Written as DNA, the CDR3 is TGTGCCAGTAGTCCGCTCTTGCGTCCCTACGAGCAGTACTTC. Combining the CDR3 with reference TRBV19 and TRBJ2-7 gives the whole variable domain DGGITQSPKYLFRKEGQNVTLSCEQNLNHDAMYWYRQDPGQGLRLIYYSQIVNDFQKGDIAEGYSVSREKKESFPLTVTSAQKNPTAFYLCASSPLLRPYEQYFGPGTRLTVT.

This clone was picked up a small number of times. This chain's CDR3 is CASSPGSRQGAAQYF. CDR3 bases: TGTGCCAGCTCACCAGGGTCTCGCCAGGGTGCGGCCCAGTACTTC. This sequence joins TRBV18 and TRBJ2-5, with D possibly matching TRBD1 (5 bases). Per germline, CDR1 KGHSH and CDR2 LQKENI. Trimming removed 2 bases from V and 9 bases from J, with 19 bases in between. The CDR3 consists of 15 residues.

V is TRBV7-9 and J is TRBJ2-5, with TRBD1 matching over 8 bases. J gave up 5 bases and V 6 bases, and 8 bases lay outside the gene matches. The CDR3 is made up of 14 amino acids. Germline lookup yields CDR1 SEHNR and CDR2 FQNEAQ (reference sequence). The CDR3 bases are TGTGCCAGCAGTTGGACAGGGCTTTCGGAGACCCAGTACTTC. Translating gives CASSWTGLSETQYF. Complete variable domain (other parts from reference TRBV7-9 and TRBJ2-5): DTGVSQNPRHKITKRGQNVTFRCDPISEHNRLYWYRQTLGQGPEFLTYFQNEAQLEKSRLLSDRFSAERPKGSFSTLEIQRTEQGDSAMYLCASSWTGLSETQYFGPGTRLLVL.

The V gene is TRBV18, the J gene TRBJ1-2; D not certain. The V end lost 2 bases, the J end lost 2 bases, and 6 bases lay between the germline ends. Per germline, CDR1 KGHSH and CDR2 LQKENI. This CDR3 comprises 13 residues. The CDR3 reads CASSPGENYGYTF. The CDR3 nucleotides read TGTGCCAGCTCACCAGGAGAAAACTATGGCTACACCTTC. The whole variable domain, remainder taken from reference TRBV18 and TRBJ1-2, is NAGVMQNPRHLVRRRGQEARLRCSPMKGHSHVYWYRQLPEEGLKFMVYLQKENIIDESGMPKERFSAEFPKEGPSILRIQQVVRGDSAAYFCASSPGENYGYTFGSGTRLTVV.

The V and J genes are TRBV6-1 and TRBJ2-7; 9 bases match TRBD1. Germline CDR1 and CDR2: MNHNS and SASEGT. The CDR3 runs 15 residues. V lost 6 bases to trimming and J lost 2 bases; unmatched junction nucleotides: 8. The DNA for the CDR3 is TGTGCCAGCAGACCACGCGGGACAGGGCCCTACGAGCAGTACTTC. This sequence encodes CASRPRGTGPYEQYF.

This chain links TRBV11-2 with TRBJ1-4; D ambiguous. The CDR3 is made up of 16 amino acids. V lost 3 bases and J lost 6, with 17 bases in between. CDR1 is SGHAT, CDR2 FQNNGV, per germline. CDR3 DNA sequence: TGTGCCAGCAGCTTTCTCTGGGGAGCAAGCGATGAAAAACTGTTTTTT. Encoded protein: CASSFLWGASDEKLFF.